The 10 T cell receptor beta chains below all came from one sample that was sequenced in a study of regulatory T cells in long-lasting Graves disease (dated by TCRdb to the early 2020s). This sample's time point label indicates: persistent/refractory GD, antithyroid drugs over 5 years with positive TRAb. For both TCR sequencing and RNA sequencing, RNA was extracted from PBMCs using TRIzol. Libraries were made using multiplex PCR. The sequencer was an Illumina HiSeq 4000. iRepertoire HTBI primers and Arm-PCR amplification of CDR3 regions were used to construct TCR beta libraries. The public reads were reprocessed in TCRdb via fastp at Q25 and MiXCR, keeping in-frame beta chains. Rows with a matching CDR3 protein are joined into one entry that keeps the most common DNA and genes. Present in this sample are approximately 690,000 distinct CDR3 sequences, about 30% of which were seen just once. The top ten clones comprise about 40% of the sample.

The source was peripheral blood mononuclear cells (PBMCs), collected when the disease was refractory, from a patient treated with antithyroid drugs. The receptor source for this set is a female donor with Graves disease.

This clonotype has a single count. V usage is TRBV2 and J usage is TRBJ1-4, with 11 bases matching TRBD1. Germline CDR1 and CDR2: SNHLY and FYNNEI. The CDR3 consists of 17 residues. J was trimmed by 6 bases and V by 7 bases; bases with no gene match: 13. The CDR3 spells CASISRARTGGDEKLFF. In DNA form, the CDR3 reads TGTGCCAGCATTTCCCGCGCCCGGACAGGGGGCGATGAAAAACTGTTTTTT. The variable domain in full, completed from reference TRBV2 and TRBJ1-4, reads EPEVTQTPSHQVTQMGQEVILRCVPISNHLYFYWYRQILGQKVEFLVSFYNNEISEKSEIFDDQFSVERPDGSNFTLKIRSTKLEDSAMYFCASISRARTGGDEKLFFGSGTQLSVL.

The chain joins TRBV29-1 to TRBJ1-2; 7 positions agree with TRBD1. In germline, CDR1 is SQVTM, CDR2 ANQGSEA. Trimming removed 7 bases from V and 7 bases from J; junction bases left unmatched: 12. This CDR3 region has 13 residues. The CDR3: CSAVARDRGGYTF. CDR3 in DNA: TGCAGCGCTGTGGCCCGGGACAGAGGTGGCTACACCTTC.

The gene calls are TRBV6-5 and TRBJ2-1; D is possibly TRBD1 or TRBD2 (5 bases each). The CDR3 has 14 amino acids. V was cut by 2 bases and J by 6 bases, with 11 bases left in between. Per germline, CDR1 MNHEY and CDR2 SVGAGI. Written as DNA, the CDR3 is TGTGCCAGCAGTTACGGGACCCGCGGCAATGAGCAGTTCTTC. Its protein product is CASSYGTRGNEQFF.

This clonotype was counted between two and nine times. The CDR3 sequence is CASSLVVWDGELFF. The CDR3 DNA is TGTGCCAGCAGTTTAGTAGTCTGGGACGGGGAGCTGTTTTTT. The rearrangement links TRBV27 to TRBJ2-2; D remains ambiguous. The CDR3 totals 14 residues. Trimming cost V 2 bases and J 7 bases, with 11 bases left between them. In germline, CDR1 is MNHEY, CDR2 SMNVEV (reference sequence).

This clonotype has more than one count but fewer than ten. The chain links TRBV30 to TRBJ1-4; a possible D gene is TRBD1 (5 bases). This CDR3 contains 14 residues. The V gene's germline CDR1 is GTSNPN and CDR2 SVGIG (reference sequence). V dropped 4 bases and J dropped 1 base, with 10 bases sitting between them. The CDR3 DNA follows: TGTGCCTGGAAGACAGAGAGAACTAATGAAAAACTGTTTTTT. Translation: CAWKTERTNEKLFF.

V and J are TRBV5-1 and TRBJ1-1, with 9 bases identical to TRBD1. CDR3 length: 14 amino acids. With V trimmed by 3 bases and J by 3 bases, 3 bases remained unmatched. Germline lookup yields CDR1 SGHRS and CDR2 YFSETQ. The CDR3 protein is CASSSRDRDTEAFF. The CDR3 DNA reads TGCGCCAGCAGCTCAAGGGACAGGGACACTGAAGCTTTCTTT.

This clonotype has more than one count but fewer than ten. The CDR3 DNA follows: TGTGCCAGCAGTTCCCGGTGGGGTGAAATGGCTTTCTTT. Its protein product is CASSSRWGEMAFF. The chain links TRBV25-1 to TRBJ1-1; D remains unclear. This CDR3 is built from 13 residues. Trimming took 5 bases from V and 11 from J, leaving 18 bases between them. Germline loops: CDR1 MGHDK, CDR2 SYGVNS.

This clonotype was found many times. V and J are TRBV27 and TRBJ1-1, with D possibly being TRBD1 (6 bases). With 0 bases removed from V and 11 bases from J, the gap between germline ends came to 16 bases. This CDR3 region has 14 residues. Germline lookup yields CDR1 MNHEY and CDR2 SMNVEV (reference sequence). The CDR3: CASSLSIIRGEAFF. The DNA for the CDR3 is TGTGCCAGCAGTTTATCGATCATCAGGGGCGAGGCTTTCTTT.

The J gene is TRBJ2-3, the V gene TRBV11-1; 7 bases fit TRBD2. This CDR3 has 15 amino acids. V was clipped by 5 bases and J by 6 bases; unmatched bases: 11. CDR1 and CDR2 from the germline V gene are SGHAT and FQDESV (reference sequence). The CDR3 sequence: CASSPWTSGHDTQYF. The CDR3 region has the DNA TGTGCCAGCAGCCCCTGGACTAGTGGACACGATACGCAGTATTTT.

This sequence joins TRBV20-1 and TRBJ1-4, with D possibly matching TRBD1 (5 bases). From germline, CDR1 is DFQATT and CDR2 SNEGSKA (reference sequence). The CDR3 is 11 amino acids. Trimming left V 3 bases short and J 10 bases short, with 9 bases between. In nucleotides, the CDR3 is TGCAGTGCTAGCGACAGCCTAAAACTGTTTTTT. Translation: CSASDSLKLFF.